One sample yielded the 24 T cell receptor beta chains listed below, sequenced in a study of human T cells and chemical hapten exposure (dated by TCRdb to the early 2020s). The intended sense of this specimen's time point label: pre-sensitization, week 0. What this sample's treatment or condition label stands for: therapeutic diphenylcyclopropenone sensitization with weekly scalp DPC. Receptor libraries were prepared by RACE. The sequencer listed for this sample is NextSeq 500. TCRdb reprocessing: public reads trimmed at Q25 with fastp, clones called with MiXCR, in-frame beta chains kept. One record per CDR3 amino acid sequence lists the most common genes and DNA. This sample is represented by some 400,000 distinct CDR3 sequences; 5.1% of them were singletons. The biggest ten clones account for about 2.5% of the sample. The specimen was whole blood, collected in connection with sensitization to the hapten diphenylcyclopropenone (DPC). Receptors were obtained from a woman between 45 and 65 years old with alopecia areata. Some clones in this sample may be carry-over from other donors' samples.

This clonotype came up many times. J is TRBJ2-1 and V is TRBV2; 8 nucleotides agree with TRBD1. The V segment lost 1 base and the J segment 10 bases; nucleotides outside the gene matches: 12. Germline assignment: CDR1 SNHLY and CDR2 FYNNEI. The CDR3 spans 16 residues. DNA of the CDR3: TGTGCCAGCAGTGAAGTGGCAGGGGGCAGTTCTAGGGAGCAGTTCTTC. Its translation is CASSEVAGGSSREQFF.

This chain connects TRBV30 to TRBJ2-1; D call uncertain. CDR1 and CDR2 (germline): GTSNPN, SVGIG (reference sequence). This CDR3 region has 11 residues. Trimming pared 4 bases from V and 6 bases from J, leaving 7 bases between. The CDR3 protein is CAWTLRNEQFF. Here the CDR3 DNA reads TGTGCCTGGACCCTTCGCAATGAGCAGTTCTTC.

This clonotype appeared a few times. This chain links TRBV5-1 with TRBJ2-7; TRBD1 matches 10 bases. With 3 bases clipped from V and 3 bases from J, the junction kept 3 bases outside the gene matches. The CDR3 covers 14 residues. CDR1 and CDR2 from the germline V gene are SGHRS and YFSETQ. The CDR3 DNA reads TGCGCCAGCAGCTCCGACAGGGGGCTCTACGAGCAGTACTTC. It is translated as CASSSDRGLYEQYF.

The sample holds a few counts of this clonotype. The V and J genes are TRBV6-5 and TRBJ2-3; TRBD2 matches at 10 bases. Unmatched junction bases numbered 3, after V lost 8 bases and J lost 4 bases. The CDR3 has 13 residues. Germline CDR1 is MNHEY and CDR2 is SVGAGI. The CDR3 sequence: CASGTSDADTQYF. For the CDR3, the DNA is TGTGCCAGCGGGACTAGCGATGCAGATACGCAGTATTTT.

This clonotype was seen at least ten times. The V gene is TRBV27, the J gene TRBJ2-7, with 10 bases fitting TRBD2. The CDR3 consists of 15 residues. Germline values: CDR1 MNHEY, CDR2 SMNVEV (reference sequence). Losses at the gene ends were 4 bases for V and 5 bases for J; bases not matched to a gene: 8. This CDR3 reads CASSSISGGADEQYF. CDR3 coding DNA: TGTGCCAGCAGTTCCATCAGCGGGGGGGCAGACGAGCAGTACTTC.

This clonotype was counted ten times or more. The V call is TRBV11-1, the J call TRBJ2-3; 12 bases align to TRBD2. CDR3 length: 18 amino acids. The V gene's germline CDR1 is SGHAT and CDR2 FQDESV (reference sequence). The trim removed 5 bases at V and 1 base at J, leaving 10 bases unmatched. For the CDR3, the DNA is TGTGCCAGCAGCCCTCTAGCGGGGGGGCATAGTCGCACAGATACGCAGTATTTT. Translating it yields CASSPLAGGHSRTDTQYF.

This clonotype has ten or more counts. The J gene is TRBJ2-5, the V gene TRBV27, with TRBD2 as a possible D gene (5 bases). This CDR3 contains 14 residues. The germline gives CDR1 MNHEY, CDR2 SMNVEV (reference sequence). Trimming shortened V by 4 bases and J by 5 bases, and 14 bases separated the two germline ends. The CDR3 here is CASSSDWAPETQYF. The CDR3 bases are TGTGCCAGCAGTTCGGACTGGGCCCCGGAGACCCAGTACTTC.

This clonotype appeared many times. The rearrangement uses TRBV3-1 and TRBJ2-1, with 12 bases matching TRBD2. Germline-derived CDR1 and CDR2 are LGHDT and YNNKEL (reference sequence). The V and J ends lost 4 bases and 1 base, in that order; junction bases with no gene match: 8. The CDR3 length is 18 residues. The CDR3 region is CASSRGLAGTLSYNEQFF. DNA of the CDR3: TGTGCCAGCAGCCGAGGACTAGCGGGAACTCTTTCCTACAATGAGCAGTTCTTC.

This clonotype has a count of ten or more. The DNA for the CDR3 is TGTGCCAGCACTCTGGAGGGTTACGAGCAGTACTTC. Its translation is CASTLEGYEQYF. V gene TRBV2 combines with J gene TRBJ2-7; TRBD2 is a possible D gene (6 bases). V was clipped by 7 bases and J by 4 bases, with 11 bases between them. Looked up from germline, CDR1 is SNHLY and CDR2 is FYNNEI. The CDR3 consists of 12 residues.

This clonotype was picked up many times. The gene calls are TRBV5-1 and TRBJ2-7, with no clear D. CDR1 and CDR2 from the germline V gene are SGHRS and YFSETQ. The ends were cut back, 2 bases at V and 3 bases at J, with 15 bases in the middle. The CDR3 is made up of 15 amino acids. The CDR3 bases are TGCGCCAGCAGCTTAAGTCCCGGGTCTCTCTACGAGCAGTACTTC. Amino acid sequence: CASSLSPGSLYEQYF.

This clonotype was counted a few times. The rearrangement uses TRBV6-2 or TRBV6-3 and TRBJ2-1, with D maybe TRBD2 (5 bases). Germline V CDR1 and CDR2: MNHEY, SVGEGT. This CDR3 comprises 16 residues. V gave up 2 bases and J gave up 8 bases, with 19 bases separating them. The CDR3 bases are TGTGCCAGCAGTTACCGACTTCCAGAGGGAAACTATGAGCAGTTCTTC. It yields the protein CASSYRLPEGNYEQFF.

This clonotype was recorded a few times. J is TRBJ2-3 and V is TRBV6-4, with D hard to call. Germline CDR1 and CDR2: MRHNA and SNTAGT. The germline V and J ends were trimmed by 3 bases and 8 bases, with 12 bases remaining between them. The CDR3 has 13 residues. Here the CDR3 reads CASSDGSTGTQYF. CDR3 coding DNA: TGTGCCAGCAGTGATGGCTCCACGGGTACGCAGTATTTT.

This clonotype was seen a handful of times. This sequence joins TRBV5-6 and TRBJ2-5; no clear D. The CDR3 sequence is 14 residues long. Trimming took 5 bases from V and 2 from J, leaving 13 bases between them. Germline assignment: CDR1 SGHDT and CDR2 YYEEEE. The CDR3 nucleotides read TGTGCCAGCAGAACGCTGCAGCCTCAAGAGACCCAGTACTTC. This gives the protein CASRTLQPQETQYF. Full variable domain (remainder filled in from reference TRBV5-6 and TRBJ2-5): DAGVTQSPTHLIKTRGQQVTLRCSPKSGHDTVSWYQQALGQGPQFIFQYYEEEERQRGNFPDRFSGHQFPNYSSELNVNALLLGDSALYLCASRTLQPQETQYFGPGTRLLVL.

This clonotype came up many times. The chain carries TRBV27 and TRBJ2-7; weak D call: TRBD1 (6 bases). Germline V lookup: CDR1 MNHEY, CDR2 SMNVEV (reference sequence). The CDR3 is 13 residues long. Deletions cut 7 bases from V and 6 bases from J, with 16 bases between. The CDR3 sequence: CASTQTGSVEQYF. The DNA for the CDR3 is TGTGCCAGCACCCAGACAGGATCTGTCGAGCAGTACTTC.

This clonotype was detected only a few times. The chain carries TRBV5-1 and TRBJ1-5; D gene uncertain. With 1 base removed from V and 3 bases from J, the gap between germline ends came to 11 bases. The CDR3 runs to 15 residues. Germline CDR1 reads SGHRS; CDR2 reads YFSETQ. CDR3 loop: CASSLKDENNQPQHF. CDR3 bases: TGCGCCAGCAGCTTGAAGGACGAGAACAATCAGCCCCAGCATTTT.

This clonotype was observed a few times. The chain recombines TRBV7-8 with TRBJ1-3; no clear D. V dropped 2 bases and J dropped 4 bases, with 12 bases sitting between them. The CDR3 loop spans 15 amino acids. Germline V gene lookup returns CDR1 SGHVS and CDR2 FQNEAQ. The CDR3 DNA sequence: TGTGCCAGCAGCTTAAGGAAGGGAGTCGGAAACACCATATATTTT. It is translated as CASSLRKGVGNTIYF.

This clonotype was detected a few times. The chain uses TRBV7-9 and TRBJ1-4; 8 bases are shared with TRBD1. The germline CDR1 and CDR2 sequences are SEHNR and FQNEAQ (reference sequence). The junction had 5 bases not matched to a gene; V was cut back by 5 bases and J by 3 bases. The CDR3 is made up of 15 amino acids. The CDR3: CASSILTGANEKLFF. CDR3 in DNA: TGTGCCAGCAGCATACTGACAGGGGCTAATGAAAAACTGTTTTTT.

This clonotype is medium-sized (0.01 to 0.1%) in the sample. V usage is TRBV12-5 and J usage is TRBJ1-1; D unresolved. V was trimmed by 7 bases and J by 1 base, leaving 7 bases between them. CDR3 size: 12 residues. Per germline, CDR1 LGHNT and CDR2 FRNRAP. The CDR3 loop reads CASAWENTEAFF. The CDR3 DNA reads as TGTGCTAGTGCGTGGGAGAACACTGAAGCTTTCTTT.

The V gene is TRBV4-1, the J gene TRBJ1-1; D call uncertain. Per germline, CDR1 MGHRA and CDR2 YSYEKL. Trimming stripped 0 bases from V and 10 bases from J, with 12 bases between. CDR3 length: 13 amino acids. The CDR3 DNA sequence: TGCGCCAGCAGCCAAGATTCGCGGTTAGGAGCTTTCTTT. Translated: CASSQDSRLGAFF.

In this sample, this clonotype turned up many times. The chain is built from TRBV5-1 and TRBJ2-2; 10 bases match TRBD2. This CDR3 is 17 amino acids long. V gave up 1 base and J gave up 5 bases; unmatched junction bases: 8. Germline V gene lookup returns CDR1 SGHRS and CDR2 YFSETQ. The CDR3 nucleotides are TGCGCCAGCAGCTTGTTCGCTAGCGGGAGCCGGACCGGGGAGCTGTTTTTT. This sequence encodes CASSLFASGSRTGELFF.

V gene TRBV6-2 or TRBV6-3 combines with J gene TRBJ2-1, with D uncertain. Trimming took off 4 bases at V and 5 bases at J, with 18 bases between the two ends. Germline V gene lookup returns CDR1 MNHEY and CDR2 SVGEGT. There are 16 residues in the CDR3. The CDR3 DNA reads as TGTGCCAGCAGTTTAAGAAGTTTTCCACCCAACAATGAGCAGTTCTTC. Residues: CASSLRSFPPNNEQFF.

This clonotype was recorded at least ten times. The V and J genes are TRBV7-2 and TRBJ2-1; tentatively, D is TRBD1 (6 bases). Germline V gene sequence: CDR1 SGHTA, CDR2 FQGNSA. Trimming took off 10 bases at V and 1 base at J, with 14 bases between the two ends. The CDR3 totals 14 residues. The CDR3 DNA is TGTGCCACTTTTTTCGGGACATCCTACAATGAGCAGTTCTTC. Encoded protein: CATFFGTSYNEQFF.

This rearrangement joins TRBV27 to TRBJ1-5; the D is unclear. Trimming removed 6 bases from V and 1 base from J, with 13 bases in between. The CDR3 contains 15 residues. Germline V gives CDR1 MNHEY, CDR2 SMNVEV (reference sequence). The CDR3 nucleotides are TGTGCCAGCAGGCCGCTTGCGGGGAGCAATCAGCCCCAGCATTTT. It encodes CASRPLAGSNQPQHF.

This clonotype showed up many times. The gene calls are TRBV10-3 and TRBJ2-3; tentative D call: TRBD2 (6 bases). Deletions cut 2 bases from V and 1 base from J, with 10 bases between. This CDR3 has 15 amino acids. From germline, CDR1 is ENHRY and CDR2 SYGVKD. The CDR3, as DNA: TGTGCCATCAGTGAGCGGACTACCGGCACAGATACGCAGTATTTT. Protein sequence: CAISERTTGTDTQYF.